This T cell receptor (beta chain) was recovered during a study of blood T cell repertoires in COVID-19. Study-wide background: Acute-phase and convalescent COVID-19 samples originated in the United States, Italy and Spain. T cells, B-cell-depleted T cells, or PBMCs provided the cDNA or gDNA that served as material.

The authors' processing: It was from reference gene primer amplification that nucleated cell counts were estimated. Produced via immunoSEQ multiplex PCR; TCRdb's table is partial and in-frame only. V and J calls and clone size come straight from that table; D and trimming were deduced from the DNA. Of 95,000 to 150,000 clones detected, over 70% appear once; the ten largest clones hold roughly 30%. Trimming took 4 bases from V and 0 from J, leaving 13 bases between them. CDR3 length: 15 residues. Germline CDR1 is SGHRS and CDR2 is YFSETQ. This receptor was obtained from a woman in her 70s with acute or convalescent COVID-19. What was sequenced was peripheral blood. The rearrangement links TRBV5-1 to TRBJ1-2; D is possibly TRBD1 (5 bases). This CDR3 is CASSRGLGANYGYTF. In nucleotides, the CDR3 is TGCGCCAGCAGCAGGGGACTTGGCGCTAACTATGGCTACACCTTC.